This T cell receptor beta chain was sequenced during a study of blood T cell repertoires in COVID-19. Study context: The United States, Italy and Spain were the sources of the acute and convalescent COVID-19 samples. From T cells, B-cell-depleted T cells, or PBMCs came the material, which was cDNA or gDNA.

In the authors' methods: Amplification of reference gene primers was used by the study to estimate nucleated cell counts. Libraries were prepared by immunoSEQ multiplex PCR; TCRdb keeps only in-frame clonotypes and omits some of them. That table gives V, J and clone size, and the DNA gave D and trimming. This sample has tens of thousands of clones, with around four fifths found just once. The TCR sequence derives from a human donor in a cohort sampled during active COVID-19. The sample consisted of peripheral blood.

In DNA, the CDR3 is TGTGCCAGCAGCGGGGAAGGGACACCGGGGACCCATGAAAAACTGTTTTTT. This codes for CASSGEGTPGTHEKLFF. J is TRBJ1-4 and V is TRBV5-6, with D possibly being TRBD1 (6 bases). CDR3 length: 17 residues. V was pared by 4 bases and J by 6 bases, with 22 bases between. In germline, CDR1 is SGHDT, CDR2 YYEEEE.